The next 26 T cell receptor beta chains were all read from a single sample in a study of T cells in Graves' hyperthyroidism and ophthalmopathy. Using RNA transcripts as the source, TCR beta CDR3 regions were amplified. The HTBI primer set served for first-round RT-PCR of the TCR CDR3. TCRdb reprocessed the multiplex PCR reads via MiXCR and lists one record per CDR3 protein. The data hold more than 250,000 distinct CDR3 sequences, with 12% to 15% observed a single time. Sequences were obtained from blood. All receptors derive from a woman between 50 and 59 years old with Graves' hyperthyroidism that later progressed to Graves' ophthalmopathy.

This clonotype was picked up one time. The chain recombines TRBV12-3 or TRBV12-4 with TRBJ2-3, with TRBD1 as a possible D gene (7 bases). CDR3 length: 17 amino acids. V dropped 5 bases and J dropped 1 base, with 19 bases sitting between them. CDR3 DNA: TGTGCCAGCAGTCCCCATCCAGGGGGGTCGGGCACAGATACGCAGTATTTT. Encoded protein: CASSPHPGGSGTDTQYF.

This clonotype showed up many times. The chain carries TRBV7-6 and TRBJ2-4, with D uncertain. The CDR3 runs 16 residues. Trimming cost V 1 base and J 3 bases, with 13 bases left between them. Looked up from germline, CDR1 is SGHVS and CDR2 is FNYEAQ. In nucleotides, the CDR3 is TGTGCCAGCAGCTTAGAACGGTGGTTGGGCAAAAACATTCAGTACTTC. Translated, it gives CASSLERWLGKNIQYF.

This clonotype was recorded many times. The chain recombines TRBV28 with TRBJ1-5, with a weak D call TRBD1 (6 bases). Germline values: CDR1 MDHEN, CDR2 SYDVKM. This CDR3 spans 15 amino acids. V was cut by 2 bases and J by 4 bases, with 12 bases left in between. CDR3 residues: CASSLPQGWNQPQHF. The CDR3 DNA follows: TGTGCCAGCAGTTTACCCCAGGGGTGGAATCAGCCCCAGCATTTT.

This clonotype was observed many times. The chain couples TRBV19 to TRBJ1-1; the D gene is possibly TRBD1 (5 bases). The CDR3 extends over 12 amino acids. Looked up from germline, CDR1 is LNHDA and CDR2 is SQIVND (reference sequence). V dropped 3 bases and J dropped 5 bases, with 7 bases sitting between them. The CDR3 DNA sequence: TGTGCCAGTAGTATGGGGGAAACTGAAGCTTTCTTT. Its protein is CASSMGETEAFF.

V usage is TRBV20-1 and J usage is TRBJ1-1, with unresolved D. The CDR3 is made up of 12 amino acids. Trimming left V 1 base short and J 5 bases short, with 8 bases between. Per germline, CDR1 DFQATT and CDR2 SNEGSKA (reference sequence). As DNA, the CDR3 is TGCAGTGCTAGAGGTGTGGGGACTGAAGCTTTCTTT. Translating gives CSARGVGTEAFF.

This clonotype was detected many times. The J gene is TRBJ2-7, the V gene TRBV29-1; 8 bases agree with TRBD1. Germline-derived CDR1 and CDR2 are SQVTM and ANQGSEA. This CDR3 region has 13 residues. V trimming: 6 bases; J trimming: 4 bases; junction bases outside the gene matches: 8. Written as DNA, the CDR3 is TGCAGCGTGGGCGGACAGGGAGGATACGAGCAGTACTTC. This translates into CSVGGQGGYEQYF.

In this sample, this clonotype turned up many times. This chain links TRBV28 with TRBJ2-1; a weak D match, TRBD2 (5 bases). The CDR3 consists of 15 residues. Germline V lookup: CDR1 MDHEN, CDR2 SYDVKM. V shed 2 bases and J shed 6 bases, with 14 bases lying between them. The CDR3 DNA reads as TGTGCCAGCAGTTTAGTTCGGCTAGCAGGCAATGAGCAGTTCTTC. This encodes CASSLVRLAGNEQFF.

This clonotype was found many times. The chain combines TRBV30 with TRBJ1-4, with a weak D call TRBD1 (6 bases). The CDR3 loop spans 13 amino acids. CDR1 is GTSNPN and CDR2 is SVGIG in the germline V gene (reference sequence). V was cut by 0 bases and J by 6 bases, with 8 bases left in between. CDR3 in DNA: TGTGCCTGGAGTGTTTACAGGGATGAAAAACTGTTTTTT. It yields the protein CAWSVYRDEKLFF.

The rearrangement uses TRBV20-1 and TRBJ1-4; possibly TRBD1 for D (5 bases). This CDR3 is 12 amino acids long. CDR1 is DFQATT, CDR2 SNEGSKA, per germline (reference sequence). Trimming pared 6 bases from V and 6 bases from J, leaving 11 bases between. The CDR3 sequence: CSAQDRDEKLFF. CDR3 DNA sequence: TGCAGTGCACAGGACCGAGATGAAAAACTGTTTTTT.

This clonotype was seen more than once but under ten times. The CDR3 DNA reads TGTGCCACCAGTGATTCGTTGGGGCTAGATACGCAGTATTTT. Its translation: CATSDSLGLDTQYF. The chain couples TRBV24-1 to TRBJ2-3, with D possibly TRBD1 on 5 matching bases. V was shortened by 2 bases and J by 5 bases, with 10 bases between the two germline ends. This CDR3 is built from 14 residues. Germline assignment: CDR1 KGHDR and CDR2 SFDVKD.

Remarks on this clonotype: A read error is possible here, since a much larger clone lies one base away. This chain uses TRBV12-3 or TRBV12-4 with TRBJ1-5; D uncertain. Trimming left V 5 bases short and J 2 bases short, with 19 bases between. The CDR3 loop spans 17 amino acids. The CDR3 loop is CASSMNLGPRGNQPQHF. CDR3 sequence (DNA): TGTGCCAGCAGTATGAACCTCGGACCGAGGGGCAATCAGCCCCAGCATTTT.

The CDR3 protein is CASSARTIVEAFF. CDR3 coding DNA: TGCGCCAGCAGCGCCCGAACGATTGTAGAAGCTTTCTTT. This rearrangement joins TRBV5-1 to TRBJ1-1; D gene ambiguous. The CDR3 runs 13 residues. V was trimmed by 4 bases and J by 8 bases, leaving 15 bases between them. CDR1 is SGHRS, CDR2 YFSETQ, per germline.

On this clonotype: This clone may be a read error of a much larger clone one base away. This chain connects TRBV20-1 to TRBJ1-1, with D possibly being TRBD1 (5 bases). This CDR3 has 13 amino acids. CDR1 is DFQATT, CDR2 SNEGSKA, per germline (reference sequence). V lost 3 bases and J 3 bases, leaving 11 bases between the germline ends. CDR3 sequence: CSASDSMDTEAFF. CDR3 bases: TGCAGTGCTAGCGACAGTATGGACACTGAAGCTTTCTTT.

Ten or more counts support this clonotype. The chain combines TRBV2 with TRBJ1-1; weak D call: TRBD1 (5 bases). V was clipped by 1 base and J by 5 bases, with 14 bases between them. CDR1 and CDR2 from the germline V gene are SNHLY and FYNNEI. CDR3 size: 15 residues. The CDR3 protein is CASSEEWGGKTEAFF. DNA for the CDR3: TGTGCCAGCAGTGAAGAATGGGGGGGTAAAACTGAAGCTTTCTTT.

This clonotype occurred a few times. CDR3 amino acids: CSARVGKTDTQYF. The CDR3 bases are TGCAGTGCTCGAGTGGGGAAAACAGATACGCAGTATTTT. V and J are TRBV20-1 and TRBJ2-3; D is uncertain. The CDR3 spans 13 residues. Germline CDR1 DFQATT, CDR2 SNEGSKA (reference sequence). The ends were cut back, 5 bases at V and 3 bases at J, with 12 bases in the middle.

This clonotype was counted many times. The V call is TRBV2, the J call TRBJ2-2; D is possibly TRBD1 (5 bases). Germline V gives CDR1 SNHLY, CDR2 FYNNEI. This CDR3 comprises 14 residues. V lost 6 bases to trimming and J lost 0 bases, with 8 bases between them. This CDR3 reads CASRETANTGELFF. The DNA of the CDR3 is TGTGCCAGCAGGGAGACAGCGAACACCGGGGAGCTGTTTTTT.

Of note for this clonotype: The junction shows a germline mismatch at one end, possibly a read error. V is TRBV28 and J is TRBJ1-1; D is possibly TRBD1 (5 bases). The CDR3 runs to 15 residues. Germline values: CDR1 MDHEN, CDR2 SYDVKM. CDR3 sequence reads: CASSSPYRGATEALF. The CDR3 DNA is TGTGCCAGCAGTTCGCCCTATAGGGGCGCCACTGAAGCTCTCTTT.

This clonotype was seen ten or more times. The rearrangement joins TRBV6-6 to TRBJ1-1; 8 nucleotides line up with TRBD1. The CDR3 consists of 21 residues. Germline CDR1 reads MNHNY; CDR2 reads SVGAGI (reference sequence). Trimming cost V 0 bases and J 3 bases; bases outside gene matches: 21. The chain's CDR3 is CASSYSFGRGRRGLKDTEAFF. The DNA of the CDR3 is TGTGCCAGCAGTTACTCCTTTGGCAGGGGGCGACGGGGCTTGAAGGACACTGAAGCTTTCTTT.

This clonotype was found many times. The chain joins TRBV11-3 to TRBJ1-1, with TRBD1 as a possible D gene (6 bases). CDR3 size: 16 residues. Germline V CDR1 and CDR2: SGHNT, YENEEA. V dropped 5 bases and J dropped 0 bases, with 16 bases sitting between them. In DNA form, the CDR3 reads TGTGCCAGCAGCCACGGTGCAGGGGCGATGAACACTGAAGCTTTCTTT. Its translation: CASSHGAGAMNTEAFF.

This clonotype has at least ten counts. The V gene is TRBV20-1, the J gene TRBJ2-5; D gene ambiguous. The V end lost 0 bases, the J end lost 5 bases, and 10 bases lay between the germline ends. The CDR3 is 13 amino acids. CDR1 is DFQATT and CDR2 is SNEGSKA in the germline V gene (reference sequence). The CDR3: CSARDRLTETQYF. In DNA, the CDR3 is TGCAGTGCTAGAGATCGGCTGACGGAGACCCAGTACTTC.

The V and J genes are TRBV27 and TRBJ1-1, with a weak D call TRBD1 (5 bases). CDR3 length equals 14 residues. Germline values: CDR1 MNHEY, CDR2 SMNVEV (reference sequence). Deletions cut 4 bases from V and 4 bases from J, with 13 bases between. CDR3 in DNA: TGTGCCAGCAGTTGGGTGGGGCGGCGCACTGAAGCTTTCTTT. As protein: CASSWVGRRTEAFF.

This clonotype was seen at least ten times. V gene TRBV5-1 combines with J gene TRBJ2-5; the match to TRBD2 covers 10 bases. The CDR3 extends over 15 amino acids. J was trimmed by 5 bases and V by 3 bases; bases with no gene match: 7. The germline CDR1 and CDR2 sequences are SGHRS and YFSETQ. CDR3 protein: CASSSEREGRETQYF. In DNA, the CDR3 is TGCGCCAGCAGCTCAGAGCGGGAGGGCCGGGAGACCCAGTACTTC.

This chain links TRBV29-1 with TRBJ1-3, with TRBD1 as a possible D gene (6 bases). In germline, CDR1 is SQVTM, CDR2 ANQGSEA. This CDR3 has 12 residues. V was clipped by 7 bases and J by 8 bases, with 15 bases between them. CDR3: CSAREDSDTIYF. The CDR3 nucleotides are TGCAGCGCCCGAGAGGACAGTGACACCATATATTTT.

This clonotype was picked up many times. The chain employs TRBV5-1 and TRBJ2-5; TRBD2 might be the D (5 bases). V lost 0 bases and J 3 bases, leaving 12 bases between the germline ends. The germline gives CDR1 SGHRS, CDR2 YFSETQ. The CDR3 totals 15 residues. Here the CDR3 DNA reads TGCGCCAGCAGCTTGGGCGACTATCCGAAAGAGACCCAGTACTTC. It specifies CASSLGDYPKETQYF.

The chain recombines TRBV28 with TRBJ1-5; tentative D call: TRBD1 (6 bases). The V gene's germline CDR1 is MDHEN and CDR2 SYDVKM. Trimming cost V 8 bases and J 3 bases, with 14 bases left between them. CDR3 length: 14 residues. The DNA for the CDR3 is TGTGCCAGCGACCGGACAGTAGACAATCAGCCCCAGCATTTT. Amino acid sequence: CASDRTVDNQPQHF.

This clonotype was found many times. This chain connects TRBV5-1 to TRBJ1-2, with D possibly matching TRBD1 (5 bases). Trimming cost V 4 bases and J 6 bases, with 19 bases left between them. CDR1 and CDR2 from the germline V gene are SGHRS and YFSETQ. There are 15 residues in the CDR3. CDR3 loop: CASSPLSGGTDGYTF. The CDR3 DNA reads TGCGCCAGCAGCCCTTTATCGGGAGGGACGGATGGCTACACCTTC. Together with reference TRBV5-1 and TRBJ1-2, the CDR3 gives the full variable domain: KAGVTQTPRYLIKTRGQQVTLSCSPISGHRSVSWYQQTPGQGLQFLFEYFSETQRNKGNFPGRFSGRQFSNSRSEMNVSTLELGDSALYLCASSPLSGGTDGYTFGSGTRLTVV.